The clone carrying this T cell receptor beta chain showed up many times. Germline lookup yields CDR1 SQVTM and CDR2 ANQGSEA. The CDR3 sequence is 12 residues long. Trimming cost V 7 bases and J 3 bases, with 12 bases left between them. TCRdb re-analysed the RT-PCR reads in MiXCR, keeping a single row per CDR3 protein. The sample shows fewer than 800,000 distinct CDR3 sequences, 14% of them seen only once. The chain has TRBV29-1 and TRBJ1-1; D call uncertain. This TCR came from a female donor in good health, serving as a healthy control. The source material was memory CD4+ T cells from blood. DNA for the CDR3: TGCAGCGCCACTCTCGGGGACACTGAAGCTTTCTTT. This translates into CSATLGDTEAFF.